These 10 T cell receptor beta chains originate from one sample sequenced in a study of radiation and T cells in renal cell carcinoma. Treatment here: treatment-naive control, cytoreductive nephrectomy. Sequencing was performed with immunoSEQ multiplex PCR; in TCRdb, only in-frame clones are kept and a portion is missing. The table shows about 6,000 clones, with around 68% occurring only once. The material sequenced was tumor tissue, taken from a patient whose treatment was nephrectomy without radiotherapy. These TCRs come from a human donor with renal cell carcinoma.

The chain combines TRBV5-6 with TRBJ2-7; D is ambiguous. Germline V gene data show CDR1 as SGHDT and CDR2 as YYEEEE. V shed 3 bases and J shed 3 bases, with 13 bases lying between them. The CDR3 extends over 14 amino acids. The CDR3 is CASSSAEFDYEQYF. CDR3 sequence (DNA): TGTGCCAGCAGCTCAGCCGAATTTGACTACGAGCAGTACTTC.

The V call is TRBV10-3, the J call TRBJ1-1, with 8 bases identical to TRBD1. The CDR3 loop spans 17 amino acids. V shed 2 bases, J shed 1 base, and the junction held 9 bases outside the gene matches. Germline V CDR1 and CDR2: ENHRY, SYGVKD. The CDR3 coding sequence is TGTGCCATCAGTGAGGAGGTTCGGGACAGGCGGAACACTGAAGCTTTCTTT. This encodes CAISEEVRDRRNTEAFF.

This clone came up a few times. The chain employs TRBV19 and TRBJ1-2, with unresolved D. Trimming took off 5 bases at V and 4 bases at J, with 14 bases between the two ends. CDR1 is LNHDA, CDR2 SQIVND, per germline (reference sequence). This CDR3 is built from 14 residues. The DNA for the CDR3 is TGTGCCAGTAGTCCCGGAGAGGGCTTCTATGGCTACACCTTC. Residues: CASSPGEGFYGYTF.

The chain couples TRBV9 to TRBJ2-3; weak D call: TRBD1 (6 bases). The germline V and J ends were trimmed by 3 bases and 0 bases, with 14 bases remaining between them. Germline V CDR1 and CDR2: SGDLS, YYNGEE. The CDR3 has 16 amino acids. The CDR3 protein is CASSAHDRSSTDTQYF. The CDR3 DNA is TGTGCCAGCAGCGCCCACGACAGGTCGAGCACAGATACGCAGTATTTT.

This clone was recorded a few times. The chain uses TRBV4-1 and TRBJ2-1, with TRBD2 matching 9 bases. CDR1 and CDR2 (germline): MGHRA, YSYEKL. With 0 bases clipped from V and 0 bases from J, the junction kept 6 bases outside the gene matches. This CDR3 region has 18 residues. The CDR3 sequence: CASSQDLSGGSSYNEQFF. The DNA of the CDR3 is TGCGCCAGCAGCCAAGACCTCAGCGGGGGGAGCTCCTACAATGAGCAGTTCTTC.

The chain couples TRBV25-1 to TRBJ2-2; maybe TRBD2 (7 bases). The germline V gene encodes CDR1 MGHDK and CDR2 SYGVNS. This CDR3 has 15 residues. The V end lost 2 bases, the J end lost 4 bases, and 11 bases lay between the germline ends. CDR3 region: CASSERGGVTGELFF. The CDR3 DNA sequence: TGTGCCAGCAGTGAAAGAGGGGGGGTCACCGGGGAGCTGTTTTTT.

V usage is TRBV6-5 and J usage is TRBJ2-5, with a possible D match to TRBD2 (6 bases). The J call is uncertain, as TRBJ2-7 better fits the DNA end. The CDR3 consists of 14 residues. Looked up from germline, CDR1 is MNHEY and CDR2 is SVGAGI. CDR3 loop: CASSYRGGAYEQYF. The CDR3 nucleotides read TGTGCCAGCAGTTATCGCGGAGGGGCCTACGAGCAGTACTTC.

Here the CDR3 reads CASRVRPGAGSYGYTF. In DNA, the CDR3 is TGTGCCAGCAGAGTCAGACCAGGGGCTGGGAGCTATGGCTACACCTTC. The V call is TRBV28, the J call TRBJ1-2, with D possibly matching TRBD1 (6 bases). The CDR3 has 16 amino acids. Germline V gives CDR1 MDHEN, CDR2 SYDVKM. Trimming removed 6 bases from V and 4 bases from J, with 21 bases in between.

This clone showed up just a few times. Written as DNA, the CDR3 is TGCGCCAGCAGCCAGGGACTACTCCAGAGCAATGAGCAGTTCTTC. Protein: CASSQGLLQSNEQFF. The chain has TRBV5-1 and TRBJ2-1; 7 bases map to TRBD2. Germline CDR1 and CDR2: SGHRS and YFSETQ. The CDR3 has 15 residues. V was pared by 4 bases and J by 6 bases, with 10 bases of the junction left unmatched.

The V call is TRBV28, the J call TRBJ1-2; D is uncertain. V lost 2 bases to trimming and J lost 4 bases, with 8 bases between them. Germline CDR1 MDHEN, CDR2 SYDVKM. There are 13 residues in the CDR3. CDR3 DNA: TGTGCCAGCAGTTTAGCTGCCTTCTATGGCTACACCTTC. Translating it yields CASSLAAFYGYTF.